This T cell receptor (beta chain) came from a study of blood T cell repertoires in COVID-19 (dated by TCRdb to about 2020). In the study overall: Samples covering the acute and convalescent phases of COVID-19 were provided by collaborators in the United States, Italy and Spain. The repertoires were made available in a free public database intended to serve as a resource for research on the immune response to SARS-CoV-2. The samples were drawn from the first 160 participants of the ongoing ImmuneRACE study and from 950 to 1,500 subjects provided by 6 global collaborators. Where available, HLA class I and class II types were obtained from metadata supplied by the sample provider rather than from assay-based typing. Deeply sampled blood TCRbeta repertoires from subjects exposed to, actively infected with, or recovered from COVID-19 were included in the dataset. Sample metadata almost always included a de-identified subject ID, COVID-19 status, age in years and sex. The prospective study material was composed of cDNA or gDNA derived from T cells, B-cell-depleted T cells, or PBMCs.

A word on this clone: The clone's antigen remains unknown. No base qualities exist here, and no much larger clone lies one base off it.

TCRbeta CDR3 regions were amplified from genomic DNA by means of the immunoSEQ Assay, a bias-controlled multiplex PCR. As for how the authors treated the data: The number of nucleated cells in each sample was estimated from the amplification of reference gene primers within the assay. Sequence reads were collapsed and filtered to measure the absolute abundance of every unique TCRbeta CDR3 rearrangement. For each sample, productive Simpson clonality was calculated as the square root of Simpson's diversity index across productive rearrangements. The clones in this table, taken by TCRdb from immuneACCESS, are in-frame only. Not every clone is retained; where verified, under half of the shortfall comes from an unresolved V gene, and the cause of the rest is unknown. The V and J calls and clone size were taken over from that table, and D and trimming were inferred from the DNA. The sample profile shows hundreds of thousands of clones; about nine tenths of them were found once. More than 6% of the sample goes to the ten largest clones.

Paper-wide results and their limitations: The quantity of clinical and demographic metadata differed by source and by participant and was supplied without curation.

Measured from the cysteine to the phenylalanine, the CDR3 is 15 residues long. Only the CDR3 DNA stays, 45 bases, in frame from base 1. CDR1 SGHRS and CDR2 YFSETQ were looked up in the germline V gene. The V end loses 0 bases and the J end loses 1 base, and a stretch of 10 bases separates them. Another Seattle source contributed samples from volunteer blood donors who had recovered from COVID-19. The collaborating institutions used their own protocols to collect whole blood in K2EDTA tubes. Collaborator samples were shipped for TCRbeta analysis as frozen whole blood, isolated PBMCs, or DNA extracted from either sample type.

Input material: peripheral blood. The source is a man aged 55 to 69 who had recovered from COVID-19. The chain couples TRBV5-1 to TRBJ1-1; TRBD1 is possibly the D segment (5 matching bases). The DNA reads TGCGCCAGCAGCTTGGGCATTGACAGGAACACTGAAGCTTTCTTT. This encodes CASSLGIDRNTEAFF.